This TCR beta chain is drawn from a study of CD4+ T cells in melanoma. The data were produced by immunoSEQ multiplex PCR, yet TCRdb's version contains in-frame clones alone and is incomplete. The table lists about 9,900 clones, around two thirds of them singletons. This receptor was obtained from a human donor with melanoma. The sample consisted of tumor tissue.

The CDR3 DNA follows: TGTGCCAGCAGCTTTAGAGAGGGCCACTATGGCTACACCTTC. Protein product: CASSFREGHYGYTF. The chain links TRBV7-8 to TRBJ1-2, with no clear D. The V gene's germline CDR1 is SGHVS and CDR2 FQNEAQ. V lost 3 bases, J lost 3 bases, and 11 bases lay in between. The CDR3 has 14 amino acids.